This T cell receptor (beta chain) was found in a study of T-cell memory formation after mild COVID-19. CDR1 and CDR2 from the germline V gene are SEHNR and FQNEAQ (reference sequence). V was clipped by 5 bases and J by 4 bases, with 11 bases between them. The CDR3 runs 14 residues. TCRdb itself ran the 5' RACE reads through MiXCR, one entry per CDR3 protein. The table records about 350,000 distinct CDR3 sequences, roughly 15% of them present only once. In this sample, this clonotype turned up a few times. The sequence was obtained from a man aged 18 to 35 who had mild COVID-19 (a few samples of this study predate the infection). Cell type and time point are not known. This chain links TRBV7-9 with TRBJ2-2; D is unresolved. The specimen was PBMCs or a T cell subset sorted from them (not recorded which). The CDR3 DNA reads TGTGCCAGCAGCGAAATATTGGCCACCGGGGAGCTGTTTTTT. Protein sequence: CASSEILATGELFF.